The next 2 T cell receptor beta chains were all read from a single sample in a study of naive and memory T cell subsets. The beta constant-region primer was an equimolar mix of two oligonucleotides covering TRBC1 and TRBC2. Ligated cDNA was amplified by four rounds of PCR with nested alpha and beta constant-region primers and SP2. A single record per CDR3 protein comes from TCRdb applying MiXCR to the UMI-ligation and nested PCR reads. The repertoire includes just over 80,000 distinct CDR3 sequences, over 8.5% of them detected once, and 1.2% sits in the top ten. The sequencing input was naive CD8+ T cells from blood. Receptors originate from a human donor in good health.

Many counts were recorded for this clonotype. This chain links TRBV15 with TRBJ1-2, with unresolved D. From germline, CDR1 is LNHNV and CDR2 YYDKDF (reference sequence). This CDR3 is 14 amino acids long. Between the trimmed V and J ends, which lost 0 bases and 1 base, there was a span of 6 bases. The CDR3: CATSRDRINYGYTF. In DNA, the CDR3 is TGTGCCACCAGCAGAGACAGGATTAACTATGGCTACACCTTC.

V usage is TRBV15 and J usage is TRBJ2-7, with TRBD2 identical over 8 bases. CDR1 LNHNV and CDR2 YYDKDF come from the germline V gene (reference sequence). CDR3 length: 16 amino acids. The junction had 8 bases not matched to a gene; V was cut back by 1 base and J by 3 bases. DNA for the CDR3: TGTGCCACCAGCAGAGGCGGCGGGAGGCTTGACTACGAGCAGTACTTC. It translates to CATSRGGGRLDYEQYF.